The next 11 T cell receptor beta chains were all read from a single sample in a study of shared clonotypes between healthy human individuals. Sequencing used immunoSEQ multiplex PCR; TCRdb keeps in-frame clones, though not all of them. The data contain about 480,000 clones, about four fifths of them singletons. The sample comprised PBMCs. The source is a woman aged 35 to 49 in good health. Some clones in this sample may be carry-over from other donors' samples.

The J gene is TRBJ2-1, the V gene TRBV9; the D gene is possibly TRBD2 (5 bases). This CDR3 comprises 15 residues. Germline CDR1 SGDLS, CDR2 YYNGEE. V dropped 0 bases and J dropped 6 bases, with 13 bases sitting between them. The CDR3 region has the DNA TGTGCCAGCAGCGTAGGGTGGGAGTCGGTCAATGAGCAGTTCTTC. Protein: CASSVGWESVNEQFF.

The chain joins TRBV29-1 to TRBJ1-1; D remains ambiguous. The V end was cut by 1 base, the J end by 0 bases, with 9 bases between. The CDR3 loop spans 14 amino acids. The germline gives CDR1 SQVTM, CDR2 ANQGSEA. CDR3 region: CSVEAQPMNTEAFF. The CDR3 DNA sequence: TGCAGCGTTGAAGCACAGCCCATGAACACTGAAGCTTTCTTT.

This clone occurred once. The V call is TRBV7-6, the J call TRBJ2-2; 9 nucleotides agree with TRBD2. The J segment lost 5 bases and the V segment lost 0 bases, leaving 4 bases of the junction unmatched. This CDR3 has 16 residues. Germline V lookup: CDR1 SGHVS, CDR2 FNYEAQ. The CDR3, as DNA: TGTGCCAGCAGCTTAGCTGCTAGCGGGAAGACCGGGGAGCTGTTTTTT. Translated, it gives CASSLAASGKTGELFF.

V gene TRBV15 combines with J gene TRBJ2-7; TRBD1 or TRBD2 may be the D gene (5 bases each). Germline V gene sequence: CDR1 LNHNV, CDR2 YYDKDF (reference sequence). V lost 3 bases, J lost 2 bases, and 11 bases lay in between. This CDR3 spans 14 amino acids. In DNA, the CDR3 is TGTGCCACCAGCAGGAGGGACCCACCCTACGAGCAGTACTTC. The encoded protein is CATSRRDPPYEQYF.

This clone was seen repeatedly, ten times or more. The chain joins TRBV4-2 to TRBJ2-7; the D gene is possibly TRBD1 (6 bases). This CDR3 region has 16 residues. V dropped 0 bases and J dropped 2 bases, with 14 bases sitting between them. Germline loops: CDR1 LGHNA, CDR2 YNFKEQ. Written as DNA, the CDR3 is TGTGCCAGCAGCCAAGATGGGGGAGACAGGACCTACGAGCAGTACTTC. It encodes CASSQDGGDRTYEQYF.

This clone occurred a few times. This rearrangement joins TRBV7-9 to TRBJ2-5; weak D call: TRBD2 (6 bases). The CDR3 spans 16 residues. The germline V and J ends were trimmed by 2 bases and 4 bases, with 17 bases remaining between them. Germline loops: CDR1 SEHNR, CDR2 FQNEAQ (reference sequence). The CDR3 bases are TGTGCCAGCAGCTTACCTTTCGGGAGTAGTGGAGAGACCCAGTACTTC. Amino acid sequence: CASSLPFGSSGETQYF.

The gene calls are TRBV9 and TRBJ2-2; 7 bases map to TRBD2. V was pared by 5 bases and J by 0 bases, with 16 bases of the junction left unmatched. The germline V gene encodes CDR1 SGDLS and CDR2 YYNGEE. The CDR3 has 19 amino acids. CDR3: CASRGRGEGARANTGELFF. The CDR3 region has the DNA TGTGCCAGCAGGGGGCGAGGGGAGGGAGCCCGAGCGAACACCGGGGAGCTGTTTTTT.

The rearrangement links TRBV18 to TRBJ2-3; TRBD2 matches 7 bases. The CDR3 contains 14 residues. The germline V gene encodes CDR1 KGHSH and CDR2 LQKENI. V dropped 3 bases and J dropped 2; count of bases not matched to a gene: 2. The CDR3, as DNA: TGTGCCAGCTCACCTGGGACTACCACAGATACGCAGTATTTT. This sequence encodes CASSPGTTTDTQYF.

The genes are TRBV5-1 and TRBJ2-5, with D perhaps TRBD2 (6 bases). This CDR3 is 15 amino acids long. Trimming stripped 4 bases from V and 3 bases from J, with 16 bases between. Germline loops: CDR1 SGHRS, CDR2 YFSETQ. The CDR3 sequence is CASSPGDFSEETQYF. The CDR3 nucleotides are TGCGCCAGCAGCCCCGGGGACTTCTCAGAAGAGACCCAGTACTTC.

V and J are TRBV28 and TRBJ1-5, with 7 bases matching TRBD1. Trimming took 6 bases from V and 5 from J; bases not matched to a gene: 7. Germline loops: CDR1 MDHEN, CDR2 SYDVKM. The CDR3 length is 14 residues. CDR3: CASRTDRTDQPQHF. Here the CDR3 DNA reads TGTGCCAGCAGGACGGACAGGACCGATCAGCCCCAGCATTTT.

This clone was seen a few times. The rearrangement uses TRBV4-2 and TRBJ2-7, with D possibly being TRBD1 (6 bases). Per germline, CDR1 LGHNA and CDR2 YNFKEQ. This CDR3 comprises 16 residues. Trimming cost V 0 bases and J 0 bases, with 12 bases left between them. CDR3 in DNA: TGTGCCAGCAGCCAAGACAGGGACATTAGCTCCTACGAGCAGTACTTC. Encoded protein: CASSQDRDISSYEQYF.